Listed here are 15 T cell receptor beta chains from one sample, sequenced in a study of shared clonotypes between healthy human individuals. Produced via immunoSEQ multiplex PCR; TCRdb's table is partial and in-frame only. This table holds 1,400,000 or so clones, 98% found once. The sample comprised naive CD4+ T cells sorted from blood. Documented subset: CD45RA+ positively selected. These receptors all stem from a man aged 25-45 years in good health.

This chain links TRBV28 with TRBJ2-7, with a weak D call TRBD2 (6 bases). V was clipped by 7 bases and J by 4 bases, with 17 bases between them. The CDR3 is 14 amino acids. Germline V gene data show CDR1 as MDHEN and CDR2 as SYDVKM. CDR3 region: CASTEGGPPYEQYF. The CDR3 DNA follows: TGTGCCAGCACGGAGGGAGGCCCCCCGTACGAGCAGTACTTC.

The chain links TRBV21-1 to TRBJ2-7; no check of the table's D call, TRBD1, against the DNA was made. TRBV21-1 constitutes a pseudogene. This CDR3 region has 16 residues. The CDR3 bases are TGTGCCAGCAACCGACTCCAGAGGACAGTCTCTGACGAGCAGTACTTC. Its translation: CASNRLQRTVSDEQYF.

The V call is TRBV5-1, the J call TRBJ2-7, with a weak D call TRBD2 (5 bases). This CDR3 is built from 14 residues. CDR1 SGHRS and CDR2 YFSETQ come from the germline V gene. V lost 1 base, J lost 4 bases, and 12 bases lay in between. Here the CDR3 reads CASSLSGLNYEQYF. In DNA, the CDR3 is TGCGCCAGCAGCTTGTCAGGACTGAATTACGAGCAGTACTTC. Based on the CDR3 plus reference TRBV5-1 and TRBJ2-7, the full variable domain is KAGVTQTPRYLIKTRGQQVTLSCSPISGHRSVSWYQQTPGQGLQFLFEYFSETQRNKGNFPGRFSGRQFSNSRSEMNVSTLELGDSALYLCASSLSGLNYEQYFGPGTRLTVT.

The chain combines TRBV14 with TRBJ1-1; D not certain. Germline CDR1 and CDR2: SGHDN and FVKESK. V lost 0 bases and J 4 bases, leaving 9 bases between the germline ends. The CDR3 has 14 amino acids. The CDR3 nucleotides read TGTGCCAGCAGCCAAGAGGAACGGCCCACTGAAGCTTTCTTT. This gives the protein CASSQEERPTEAFF.

This clone was seen once. The gene calls are TRBV7-9 and TRBJ1-5; D remains ambiguous. CDR1 and CDR2 (germline): SEHNR, FQNEAQ (reference sequence). The CDR3 has 13 amino acids. Trimming removed 3 bases from V and 4 bases from J, with 7 bases in between. DNA for the CDR3: TGTGCCAGCAGCTTCACAGCGAATCAGCCCCAGCATTTT. Translating gives CASSFTANQPQHF.

V usage is TRBV15 and J usage is TRBJ2-2, with D maybe TRBD2 (6 bases). Between the trimmed V and J ends, which lost 1 base and 0 bases, there was a span of 9 bases. From germline, CDR1 is LNHNV and CDR2 YYDKDF (reference sequence). The CDR3 contains 16 residues. This chain's CDR3 is CATSRVGGTNTGELFF. The CDR3 DNA sequence: TGTGCCACCAGCAGAGTGGGCGGGACGAACACCGGGGAGCTGTTTTTT.

J is TRBJ2-3 and V is TRBV10-3; possibly TRBD1 for D (5 bases). With 4 bases removed from V and 6 bases from J, the gap between germline ends came to 11 bases. This CDR3 contains 13 residues. Looked up from germline, CDR1 is ENHRY and CDR2 is SYGVKD. CDR3 amino acids: CAISANRWDTQYF. The CDR3 nucleotides are TGTGCCATCAGTGCCAACAGGTGGGATACGCAGTATTTT.

J is TRBJ1-1 and V is TRBV7-8; D is possibly TRBD1 (5 bases). Trimming took off 3 bases at V and 7 bases at J, with 15 bases between the two ends. CDR1 and CDR2 (germline): SGHVS, FQNEAQ. The length of the CDR3 is 14 residues. Here the CDR3 reads CASSFSQGVGEAFF. The CDR3 DNA reads TGTGCCAGCAGCTTCTCGCAGGGAGTCGGTGAAGCTTTCTTT.

Here the CDR3 DNA reads TGTGCCAGCAGCGTAGCTAGCCCTAGCGCCACTCACTCCTACAATGAGCAGTTCTTC. Protein sequence: CASSVASPSATHSYNEQFF. The chain employs TRBV9 and TRBJ2-1; D might be TRBD2 (6 bases). Per the germline V gene, CDR1 is SGDLS and CDR2 is YYNGEE. V was clipped by 0 bases and J by 0 bases, with 19 bases between them. The CDR3 length is 19 residues.

The gene calls are TRBV18 and TRBJ2-5; 8 nucleotides match TRBD2. The germline V gene encodes CDR1 KGHSH and CDR2 LQKENI. CDR3 size: 15 residues. The V gene end was trimmed by 1 base and the J gene end by 1 base; junction bases not matched to a gene: 2. The CDR3 sequence is CASSPRAGAQETQYF. The CDR3 nucleotides are TGTGCCAGCTCACCACGAGCGGGAGCCCAAGAGACCCAGTACTTC.

The V and J genes are TRBV6-1 and TRBJ2-7, with D perhaps matching TRBD2 (6 bases). Trimming removed 10 bases from V and 3 bases from J, with 16 bases in between. Germline assignment: CDR1 MNHNS and CDR2 SASEGT. The CDR3 consists of 13 residues. CDR3 in amino acids: CAINPGLLYEQYF. The DNA of the CDR3 is TGTGCCATTAATCCGGGACTCCTCTACGAGCAGTACTTC.

The chain carries TRBV5-5 and TRBJ2-2; D remains ambiguous. The V gene's germline CDR1 is SGHKS and CDR2 YYEKEE (reference sequence). This CDR3 has 13 amino acids. V was pared by 7 bases and J by 0 bases, with 7 bases between. The CDR3 loop is CASLDTNTGELFF. CDR3 sequence (DNA): TGTGCCAGCTTAGACACGAACACCGGGGAGCTGTTTTTT. Complete variable domain (other parts from reference TRBV5-5 and TRBJ2-2): DAGVTQSPTHLIKTRGQQVTLRCSPISGHKSVSWYQQVLGQGPQFIFQYYEKEERGRGNFPDRFSARQFPNYSSELNVNALLLGDSALYLCASLDTNTGELFFGEGSRLTVL.

The V gene is TRBV18, the J gene TRBJ2-3, with D hard to call. The germline V gene has CDR1 KGHSH and CDR2 LQKENI. The ends were cut back, 2 bases at V and 4 bases at J, with 10 bases in the middle. The CDR3 consists of 14 residues. The CDR3 DNA follows: TGTGCCAGCTCACCAACCGACCCCGCAGATACGCAGTATTTT. Its translation is CASSPTDPADTQYF.

The chain couples TRBV5-4 to TRBJ2-7; D is unresolved. Trimming took 3 bases from V and 5 from J, leaving 15 bases between them. The CDR3 is 14 residues long. CDR1 is SGHNT, CDR2 YYREEE, per germline (reference sequence). The CDR3 protein is CASSSRAQGDEQYF. The CDR3 DNA is TGTGCCAGCAGCTCTCGGGCCCAAGGCGACGAGCAGTACTTC.

V usage is TRBV18 and J usage is TRBJ2-1, with 13 bases matching TRBD2. Germline lookup yields CDR1 KGHSH and CDR2 LQKENI. Trimming cost V 1 base and J 1 base; bases outside gene matches: 13. This CDR3 spans 21 amino acids. In nucleotides, the CDR3 is TGTGCCAGCTCACCACTGCGCTTTGGGGGACTAGCGGGAATTTCCTACAATGAGCAGTTCTTC. This gives the protein CASSPLRFGGLAGISYNEQFF.